This TCR beta chain was obtained from a study of blood T cell repertoires in COVID-19. This clone was recorded only once. The CDR3 covers 17 residues. J was trimmed by 1 base and V by 1 base; bases with no gene match: 7. Germline V CDR1 and CDR2: SGHTA, FQGTGA. Sequencing was performed with immunoSEQ multiplex PCR; in TCRdb, only in-frame clones are kept and a portion is missing. The sample gives roughly 30,000 clones, about 85% of which show up once; about a sixth is in the top ten. This chain connects TRBV7-3 to TRBJ2-3, with 8 bases fitting TRBD1. The sequenced material came from peripheral blood. The TCR sequence derives from a woman in her fifties or sixties with acute or convalescent COVID-19. This CDR3 is CASSLKAGGSGTDTQYF. The CDR3 DNA follows: TGTGCCAGCAGCTTAAAGGCAGGGGGCTCGGGCACAGATACGCAGTATTTT.